This is a list of T cell receptor beta chains from one sample in a study of blood T cell repertoires in COVID-19. The repertoire was sequenced with immunoSEQ multiplex PCR; TCRdb's copy has only in-frame clones and lacks some. The top ten hold approximately 9% of the sample, which has a few hundred thousand clones, roughly 86% seen once. Source material: PBMCs or T cells enriched from blood (not recorded which). These receptors all come from a woman aged 18-29 years who had recovered from COVID-19. Both conserved end residues are part of each CDR3. The D gene is left open where the match is weak. Clone size is shown for a subset of rows, as once, few, many or a class of expanded clone.

j_call: TRBJ1-1; clone_size: few; v_call: TRBV29-1; d_call: TRBD1; cdr3_aa: CSVQRQGSYTEAFF; cdr3_nt: TGCAGCGTTCAAAGACAGGGGTCGTACACTGAAGCTTTCTTT
j_call: TRBJ2-7; clone_size: NA; v_call: TRBV4-3; d_call: NA; cdr3_aa: CASSQDAGTSGFYEQYF; cdr3_nt: TGCGCCAGCAGCCAAGATGCCGGAACAAGCGGATTCTACGAGCAGTACTTC
j_call: TRBJ1-2; clone_size: once; v_call: TRBV6-5; d_call: NA; cdr3_aa: CASSLTTGYGYTF; cdr3_nt: TGTGCCAGCAGTTTGACGACGGGGTATGGCTACACCTTC
j_call: TRBJ1-1; clone_size: once; v_call: TRBV6-1; d_call: NA; cdr3_aa: CASSEYAGENTEAFF; cdr3_nt: TGTGCCAGCAGTGAATATGCGGGGGAGAACACTGAAGCTTTCTTT
j_call: TRBJ1-2; clone_size: NA; v_call: TRBV7-9; d_call: TRBD1; cdr3_aa: CASSLGTGYNYGYTF; cdr3_nt: TGTGCCAGCAGCCTCGGGACAGGGTACAACTATGGCTACACCTTC
j_call: TRBJ1-5; clone_size: NA; v_call: TRBV27; d_call: TRBD1; cdr3_aa: CASSEGGLSNQPQHF; cdr3_nt: TGTGCCAGCAGCGAAGGGGGCTTAAGCAATCAGCCCCAGCATTTT
j_call: TRBJ1-2; clone_size: NA; v_call: TRBV11-2; d_call: TRBD1; cdr3_aa: CASSFGRGFTAYGYTF; cdr3_nt: TGTGCCAGCAGCTTCGGCAGGGGGTTCACGGCGTATGGCTACACCTTC
j_call: TRBJ2-1; clone_size: NA; v_call: TRBV4-2; d_call: NA; cdr3_aa: CASSQDRGVGGNEQFF; cdr3_nt: TGTGCCAGCAGCCAAGATCGAGGCGTCGGCGGGAATGAGCAGTTCTTC
j_call: TRBJ2-1; clone_size: NA; v_call: TRBV28; d_call: TRBD1; cdr3_aa: CASSQGTGGLNEQFF; cdr3_nt: TGTGCCAGCAGTCAAGGGACAGGGGGCCTAAATGAGCAGTTCTTC
j_call: TRBJ1-6; clone_size: NA; v_call: TRBV5-1; d_call: NA; cdr3_aa: CASSQDSHSPLHF; cdr3_nt: TGCGCCAGCAGCCAGGACAGTCATTCACCCCTCCACTTT
j_call: TRBJ2-2; clone_size: NA; v_call: TRBV18; d_call: NA; cdr3_aa: CASSPIGGVTGELFF; cdr3_nt: TGTGCCAGCTCACCAATAGGAGGAGTTACCGGGGAGCTGTTTTTT
j_call: TRBJ2-3; clone_size: NA; v_call: TRBV11-2; d_call: TRBD2; cdr3_aa: CASSLGGSGSYKDTQYF; cdr3_nt: TGTGCCAGCAGCTTAGGAGGGAGCGGGAGTTATAAAGATACGCAGTATTTT
j_call: TRBJ2-5; clone_size: NA; v_call: TRBV4-2; d_call: NA; cdr3_aa: CASSQALGDWQETQYF; cdr3_nt: TGTGCCAGCAGCCAAGCATTGGGGGACTGGCAAGAGACCCAGTACTTC
j_call: TRBJ2-7; clone_size: NA; v_call: TRBV7-8; d_call: TRBD2; cdr3_aa: CASSLAGVYYEQYF; cdr3_nt: TGTGCCAGCAGCTTGGCGGGAGTTTACTACGAGCAGTACTTC
j_call: TRBJ2-6; clone_size: NA; v_call: TRBV4-3; d_call: TRBD2; cdr3_aa: CASSQDTGLAGISGANVLTF; cdr3_nt: TGCGCCAGCAGCCAAGATACTGGGCTAGCGGGCATCTCTGGGGCCAACGTCCTGACTTTC
j_call: TRBJ1-5; clone_size: NA; v_call: TRBV3-1/TRBV3-2; d_call: NA; cdr3_aa: CASSQGGGTPQHF; cdr3_nt: TGTGCCAGCAGCCAAGGGGGGGGTACGCCCCAGCATTTT
j_call: TRBJ2-1; clone_size: once; v_call: TRBV7-6; d_call: TRBD2; cdr3_aa: CASSLVLAGARREQFF; cdr3_nt: TGTGCCAGCAGCTTAGTACTAGCGGGAGCTCGGCGGGAGCAGTTCTTC
j_call: TRBJ2-2; clone_size: NA; v_call: TRBV6-4; d_call: NA; cdr3_aa: CASSEKVGAIGARELFF; cdr3_nt: TGTGCCAGCAGTGAGAAGGTGGGGGCGATTGGAGCCAGGGAGCTGTTTTTT
j_call: TRBJ1-1; clone_size: NA; v_call: TRBV7-9; d_call: TRBD1; cdr3_aa: CASSLTIRDRGRNTEAFF; cdr3_nt: TGTGCCAGCAGCTTAACGATACGGGACAGGGGACGGAACACTGAAGCTTTCTTT
j_call: TRBJ2-1; clone_size: NA; v_call: TRBV5-1; d_call: TRBD2; cdr3_aa: CASSPPTGTSGTFYNEQFF; cdr3_nt: TGCGCCAGCAGCCCCCCAACCGGGACTAGCGGGACCTTTTACAATGAGCAGTTCTTC
j_call: TRBJ1-6; clone_size: NA; v_call: TRBV27; d_call: TRBD1; cdr3_aa: CASSLSGQGINNSPLHF; cdr3_nt: TGTGCCAGCAGTTTATCGGGACAGGGGATCAATAATTCACCCCTCCACTTT
j_call: TRBJ1-5; clone_size: NA; v_call: TRBV2; d_call: NA; cdr3_aa: CASSDYTARQPQHF; cdr3_nt: TGTGCCAGCAGTGATTATACAGCCAGACAGCCCCAGCATTTT
j_call: TRBJ2-7; clone_size: NA; v_call: TRBV5-6; d_call: NA; cdr3_aa: CASSSLYSYEQYF; cdr3_nt: TGTGCCAGCAGCTCCCTCTATAGCTACGAGCAGTACTTC
j_call: TRBJ2-2; clone_size: NA; v_call: TRBV2; d_call: NA; cdr3_aa: CASMVDTGNTGELFF; cdr3_nt: TGTGCCAGCATGGTAGACACAGGGAACACCGGGGAGCTGTTTTTT
j_call: TRBJ1-1; clone_size: NA; v_call: TRBV27; d_call: NA; cdr3_aa: CASSLLGQRSTVF; cdr3_nt: TGTGCCAGCAGTTTACTCGGCCAGAGGTCCACCGTATTT
j_call: TRBJ1-4; clone_size: NA; v_call: TRBV24-1; d_call: TRBD1; cdr3_aa: CATSAGGNEKLFF; cdr3_nt: TGTGCCACCAGTGCAGGGGGTAATGAAAAACTGTTTTTT
j_call: TRBJ1-2; clone_size: NA; v_call: TRBV5-1; d_call: TRBD1; cdr3_aa: CASSLRTGAMMVHGYTF; cdr3_nt: TGCGCCAGCAGCTTGAGGACAGGGGCGATGATGGTGCATGGCTACACCTTC
j_call: TRBJ1-1; clone_size: NA; v_call: TRBV5-1; d_call: TRBD1; cdr3_aa: CASSSTGGVIVNTEAFF; cdr3_nt: TGCGCCAGCAGCTCCACAGGGGGCGTCATTGTGAACACTGAAGCTTTCTTT
j_call: TRBJ2-5; clone_size: NA; v_call: TRBV4-2; d_call: NA; cdr3_aa: CASSQDLTSETQYF; cdr3_nt: TGTGCCAGCAGCCAAGATCTCACATCGGAGACCCAGTACTTC
j_call: TRBJ2-2; clone_size: NA; v_call: TRBV9; d_call: NA; cdr3_aa: CASSVARVTGELFF; cdr3_nt: TGTGCCAGCAGCGTAGCGCGTGTCACCGGGGAGCTGTTTTTT
j_call: TRBJ2-3; clone_size: NA; v_call: TRBV7-3; d_call: TRBD1; cdr3_aa: CASSRSGQGFYSTDTQYF; cdr3_nt: TGTGCCAGCAGTCGATCCGGACAGGGGTTTTATAGCACAGATACGCAGTATTTT
j_call: TRBJ1-5; clone_size: NA; v_call: TRBV6-2/TRBV6-3; d_call: NA; cdr3_aa: CASSYSGQGNQPQHF; cdr3_nt: TGTGCCAGCAGTTACTCGGGTCAGGGCAATCAGCCCCAGCATTTT
j_call: TRBJ1-6; clone_size: NA; v_call: TRBV9; d_call: NA; cdr3_aa: CASSVGGNRGSPLHF; cdr3_nt: TGTGCCAGCAGCGTAGGAGGGAATAGAGGTTCACCCCTCCACTTT
j_call: TRBJ1-4; clone_size: NA; v_call: TRBV11-2; d_call: NA; cdr3_aa: CASSNASPTEKLFF; cdr3_nt: TGTGCCAGCAGCAATGCCAGTCCAACCGAAAAACTGTTTTTT
j_call: TRBJ1-5; clone_size: NA; v_call: TRBV19; d_call: NA; cdr3_aa: CASSACCNRVEQPQHF; cdr3_nt: TGTGCCAGTAGTGCCTGTTGTAACAGGGTGGAACAGCCCCAGCATTTT
j_call: TRBJ1-5; clone_size: NA; v_call: TRBV19; d_call: TRBD1; cdr3_aa: CASREGQGQGPLWSNQPQHF; cdr3_nt: TGTGCCAGTAGAGAGGGTCAGGGACAGGGACCTCTGTGGAGCAATCAGCCCCAGCATTTT
j_call: TRBJ1-4; clone_size: NA; v_call: TRBV29-1; d_call: NA; cdr3_aa: CSVEKGVSELFF; cdr3_nt: TGCAGCGTTGAAAAGGGGGTGTCGGAACTGTTTTTT
j_call: TRBJ1-3; clone_size: NA; v_call: TRBV19; d_call: NA; cdr3_aa: CATSPLGGASGNTIYF; cdr3_nt: TGTGCAACCAGCCCCCTTGGGGGCGCTTCTGGAAACACCATATATTTT
j_call: TRBJ2-2; clone_size: once; v_call: TRBV5-1; d_call: TRBD2; cdr3_aa: CASSFSGTSRTGELFF; cdr3_nt: TGCGCCAGCAGCTTCTCAGGGACTAGCCGCACCGGGGAGCTGTTTTTT
j_call: TRBJ2-7; clone_size: NA; v_call: TRBV11-2; d_call: TRBD1; cdr3_aa: CASSFRTGDVYEQYF; cdr3_nt: TGTGCCAGCAGCTTTCGGACAGGGGATGTCTACGAGCAGTACTTC
j_call: TRBJ2-3; clone_size: once; v_call: TRBV29-1; d_call: TRBD1; cdr3_aa: CSVLGAGGRGVYTQYF; cdr3_nt: TGCAGCGTCCTAGGGGCAGGGGGCCGCGGGGTCTATACGCAGTATTTT
j_call: TRBJ2-2; clone_size: NA; v_call: TRBV2; d_call: NA; cdr3_aa: CASRPLGFSNTGELFF; cdr3_nt: TGTGCCAGCAGGCCCCTCGGGTTTTCGAACACCGGGGAGCTGTTTTTT
j_call: TRBJ2-7; clone_size: NA; v_call: TRBV7-9; d_call: TRBD2; cdr3_aa: CASSFSGRDYEQYF; cdr3_nt: TGTGCCAGCAGCTTTAGCGGGAGGGACTACGAGCAGTACTTC
j_call: TRBJ2-7; clone_size: many; v_call: TRBV6-1; d_call: NA; cdr3_aa: CASSEAFDIPEQYF; cdr3_nt: TGTGCCAGCAGTGAAGCTTTCGACATCCCCGAGCAGTACTTC
j_call: TRBJ1-1; clone_size: few; v_call: TRBV3-1/TRBV3-2; d_call: NA; cdr3_aa: CASSQGSLGAFF; cdr3_nt: TGTGCCAGCAGCCAAGGGAGCTTAGGCGCTTTCTTT
j_call: TRBJ1-1; clone_size: NA; v_call: TRBV6-4; d_call: NA; cdr3_aa: CASSVDSNTEAFF; cdr3_nt: TGTGCCAGCAGCGTCGATAGCAACACTGAAGCTTTCTTT
j_call: TRBJ2-5; clone_size: NA; v_call: TRBV19; d_call: NA; cdr3_aa: CASSPTGLETQYF; cdr3_nt: TGTGCCAGTAGTCCCACAGGGTTGGAGACCCAGTACTTC
j_call: TRBJ2-2; clone_size: NA; v_call: TRBV10-3; d_call: TRBD1; cdr3_aa: CAISGRDRLPGELFF; cdr3_nt: TGTGCCATCAGTGGGAGGGACAGGTTACCCGGGGAGCTGTTTTTT
j_call: TRBJ1-3; clone_size: NA; v_call: TRBV28; d_call: NA; cdr3_aa: CASSPSGVAGNTIYF; cdr3_nt: TGTGCCAGCAGCCCTTCAGGGGTGGCTGGAAACACCATATATTTT
j_call: TRBJ1-2; clone_size: NA; v_call: TRBV12-3/TRBV12-4; d_call: NA; cdr3_aa: CASSYTTPHTF; cdr3_nt: TGTGCCAGCAGTTACACTACTCCCCACACCTTC
j_call: TRBJ2-1; clone_size: NA; v_call: TRBV7-9; d_call: TRBD2; cdr3_aa: CASSRTSGVYNEQFF; cdr3_nt: TGTGCCAGCAGCCGGACTAGCGGGGTCTACAATGAGCAGTTCTTC
j_call: TRBJ1-1; clone_size: once; v_call: TRBV19; d_call: TRBD1; cdr3_aa: CASSMGPRAGGTNTEAFF; cdr3_nt: TGTGCCAGTAGTATGGGCCCTCGGGCAGGGGGAACGAACACTGAAGCTTTCTTT
j_call: TRBJ1-2; clone_size: NA; v_call: TRBV27; d_call: NA; cdr3_aa: CASSLRQGWGQNYGYTF; cdr3_nt: TGTGCCAGCAGTTTACGTCAGGGCTGGGGGCAAAACTATGGCTACACCTTC
j_call: TRBJ1-2; clone_size: NA; v_call: TRBV7-2; d_call: TRBD1; cdr3_aa: CASSLAGQGAGGYTF; cdr3_nt: TGTGCCAGCAGCTTAGCGGGACAGGGGGCTGGTGGCTACACCTTC
j_call: TRBJ1-2; clone_size: NA; v_call: TRBV9; d_call: TRBD1; cdr3_aa: CASSVDGTVGYTF; cdr3_nt: TGTGCCAGCAGCGTAGATGGGACAGTTGGCTACACCTTC
j_call: TRBJ2-3; clone_size: NA; v_call: TRBV28; d_call: NA; cdr3_aa: CASSLRQGDTDTQYF; cdr3_nt: TGTGCCAGCAGTTTACGGCAAGGAGACACAGATACGCAGTATTTT
j_call: TRBJ1-1; clone_size: NA; v_call: TRBV7-8; d_call: TRBD1; cdr3_aa: CASSLRQGALAEAFF; cdr3_nt: TGTGCCAGCAGCTTACGGCAGGGGGCTCTGGCTGAAGCTTTCTTT
j_call: TRBJ2-1; clone_size: NA; v_call: TRBV7-3; d_call: NA; cdr3_aa: CASSFAASSYNEQFF; cdr3_nt: TGTGCCAGCAGCTTCGCGGCGAGCTCCTACAATGAGCAGTTCTTC
j_call: TRBJ1-1; clone_size: NA; v_call: TRBV6-6; d_call: NA; cdr3_aa: CASSYLTSLERSFF; cdr3_nt: TGTGCCAGCAGTTACTTGACGAGTCTAGAGAGATCTTTCTTT